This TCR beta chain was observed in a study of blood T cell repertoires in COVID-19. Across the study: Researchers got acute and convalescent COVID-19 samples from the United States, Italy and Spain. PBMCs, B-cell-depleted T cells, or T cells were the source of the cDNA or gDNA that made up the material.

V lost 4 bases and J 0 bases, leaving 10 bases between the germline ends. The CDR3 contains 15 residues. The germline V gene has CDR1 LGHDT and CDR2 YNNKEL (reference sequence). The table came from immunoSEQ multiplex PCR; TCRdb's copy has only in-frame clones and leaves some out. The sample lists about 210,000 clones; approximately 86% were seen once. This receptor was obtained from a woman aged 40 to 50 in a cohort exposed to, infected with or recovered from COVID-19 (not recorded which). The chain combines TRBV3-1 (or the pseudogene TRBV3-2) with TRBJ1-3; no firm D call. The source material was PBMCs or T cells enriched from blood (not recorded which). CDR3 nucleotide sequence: TGTGCCAGCAGCCCCCCCGGAGCCTCTGGAAACACCATATATTTT. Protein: CASSPPGASGNTIYF.